The 2 T cell receptor beta chains listed next were all sequenced from one sample in a study of blood T cells in healthy people across ages. Primers used in a second PCR of about 6 to 11 cycles were a sample-barcoded 5' primer and a J-beta primer mix. Using its own MiXCR run on the 5' RACE reads, TCRdb lists one record per CDR3 protein. The repertoire includes some 550,000 distinct CDR3 sequences, around 48% of them detected once, and roughly 24% sits in the top ten. Material for sequencing was blood. The receptors were sampled from an elderly man in good health.

This chain joins TRBV5-1 and TRBJ2-7; D is possibly TRBD1 or TRBD2 (5 bases each). Trimming took off 5 bases at V and 0 bases at J, with 15 bases between the two ends. This CDR3 contains 15 residues. CDR1 is SGHRS and CDR2 is YFSETQ in the germline V gene. The CDR3 is CASSDTGRLSYEQYF. CDR3 DNA sequence: TGCGCCAGCAGTGATACGGGACGTCTCTCCTACGAGCAGTACTTC.

The rearrangement links TRBV7-9 to TRBJ2-4; tentative D call: TRBD1 (6 bases). Trimming took off 0 bases at V and 0 bases at J, with 12 bases between the two ends. Germline V gives CDR1 SEHNR, CDR2 FQNEAQ (reference sequence). The length of the CDR3 is 17 residues. CDR3 amino acids: CASSLAGQNLAKNIQYF. The DNA of the CDR3 is TGTGCCAGCAGCTTAGCAGGACAGAACCTAGCCAAAAACATTCAGTACTTC.